These 22 T cell receptor beta chains were sequenced from one sample in a study of post-analysis software for immune sequencing data. General study points: Five TRBV segments occurring more often in patients than controls included TRBV5-6, TRBV5-1 and TRBV20-1.

No antigen is known for these receptors. TCR beta cDNA libraries had unique molecular identifiers. TCRdb re-analysed the PCR reads in MiXCR, keeping a single row per CDR3 protein. The sample carries some 190,000 distinct CDR3 sequences, 25% to 35% recorded once. Sequencing was done on a sample of blood. The source is a girl aged 2-17 years with multiple sclerosis.

This clonotype was picked up many times. The rearrangement uses TRBV6-5 and TRBJ1-6; TRBD1 aligns across 7 bases. Germline CDR1 is MNHEY and CDR2 is SVGAGI. CDR3 length: 14 amino acids. Trimming at V came to 4 bases and at J to 7 bases, leaving 4 bases not matched to a gene. CDR3 sequence (DNA): TGTGCCAGCAGTTTGGACAGGAGCAATTCACCCCTCCACTTT. Its protein product is CASSLDRSNSPLHF.

A few counts support this clonotype. The gene calls are TRBV28 and TRBJ1-5; unclear D gene. CDR3 length: 13 residues. Trimming shortened V by 8 bases and J by 0 bases, and 8 bases separated the two germline ends. Germline V gives CDR1 MDHEN, CDR2 SYDVKM. The CDR3 nucleotides are TGTGCCAGCGATAATCATAGCAATCAGCCCCAGCATTTT. Translation: CASDNHSNQPQHF.

This clonotype was counted only a few times. This chain connects TRBV28 to TRBJ1-6, with TRBD1 matching over 7 bases. The CDR3 covers 15 residues. V lost 7 bases, J lost 6 bases, and 9 bases stayed unmatched. CDR1 is MDHEN, CDR2 SYDVKM, per germline. CDR3 amino acids: CASIPATGLNSPLHF. CDR3 DNA: TGTGCCAGCATTCCTGCGACAGGGCTTAATTCACCCCTCCACTTT.

This clonotype was detected ten times or more. The CDR3 here is CSVRSSGANVLTF. DNA of the CDR3: TGCAGCGTCCGGAGCTCTGGGGCCAACGTCCTGACTTTC. V is TRBV29-1 and J is TRBJ2-6; D uncertain. Deletions cut 6 bases from V and 0 bases from J, with 6 bases between. This CDR3 is 13 amino acids long. Per germline, CDR1 SQVTM and CDR2 ANQGSEA.

The chain is built from TRBV5-1 and TRBJ2-7, with D perhaps matching TRBD2 (6 bases). The germline CDR1 and CDR2 sequences are SGHRS and YFSETQ. The CDR3 has 12 residues. With 7 bases removed from V and 6 bases from J, the gap between germline ends came to 14 bases. This chain's CDR3 is CASGTYEGEQYF. CDR3 bases: TGCGCCAGCGGGACTTACGAGGGCGAGCAGTACTTC.

This clonotype has ten or more counts. CDR3 sequence (DNA): TGTGCCAGGTTGAGGCCTCCGAGGGACTACGAGCAGTACTTC. Translated, it gives CARLRPPRDYEQYF. The rearrangement uses TRBV21-1 and TRBJ2-7; the D call in the table, TRBD2, was not verified against the DNA. TRBV21-1 is an annotated pseudogene. The length of the CDR3 is 14 residues.

This clonotype was detected only a few times. The chain employs TRBV12-3 or TRBV12-4 and TRBJ2-1; 11 bases align to TRBD2. The CDR3 is 16 amino acids. V gave up 2 bases and J gave up 3 bases; unmatched junction bases: 3. The CDR3 DNA is TGTGCCAGCAGTTTACTAGCGGGAGGTATCTACAATGAGCAGTTCTTC. Its protein product is CASSLLAGGIYNEQFF.

This clonotype was seen a few times. The CDR3 loop is CASSWDSTDTQYF. The CDR3, as DNA: TGTGCCAGCAGTTGGGACAGCACAGATACGCAGTATTTT. The chain links TRBV27 to TRBJ2-3; the D call may be TRBD1 or TRBD2 (5 bases each). V lost 4 bases and J 0 bases, leaving 5 bases between the germline ends. CDR3 length: 13 amino acids. Germline V CDR1 and CDR2: MNHEY, SMNVEV (reference sequence).

Points on this clonotype: This may come from a read error, since a much larger clone is one base off. V usage is TRBV5-5 and J usage is TRBJ2-1; the D gene is possibly TRBD1 (6 bases). The J call is in doubt because the DNA end fits TRBJ2-7 better. This CDR3 region has 15 residues. Germline CDR1 is SGHKS and CDR2 is YYEKEE (reference sequence). Here the CDR3 reads CASRNTGFPYNEQYF. The DNA for the CDR3 is TGTGCCAGCAGAAACACAGGGTTCCCCTACAATGAGCAGTACTTC.

This clonotype came up a few times. J is TRBJ1-4 and V is TRBV20-1; D perhaps matches TRBD1 (5 bases). CDR1 DFQATT and CDR2 SNEGSKA come from the germline V gene (reference sequence). This CDR3 contains 13 residues. The V end was cut by 3 bases, the J end by 3 bases, with 8 bases between. CDR3 region: CSASLGANEKLFF. Here the CDR3 DNA reads TGCAGTGCTAGCTTGGGGGCTAATGAAAAACTGTTTTTT.

V usage is TRBV7-2 and J usage is TRBJ2-3; D is possibly TRBD1 or TRBD2 (7 bases each). Per the germline V gene, CDR1 is SGHTA and CDR2 is FQGNSA. Deletions cut 5 bases from V and 6 bases from J, with 18 bases between. The CDR3 is made up of 15 amino acids. The CDR3 bases are TGTGCCAGCAGCGTGGGACAGACTAGCAGGGATACGCAGTATTTT. It yields the protein CASSVGQTSRDTQYF. The whole variable domain, remainder taken from reference TRBV7-2 and TRBJ2-3, is GAGVSQSPSNKVTEKGKDVELRCDPISGHTALYWYRQSLGQGLEFLIYFQGNSAPDKSGLPSDRFSAERTGGSVSTLTIQRTQQEDSAVYLCASSVGQTSRDTQYFGPGTRLTVL.

Comment on this clonotype: One base away lies a much larger clone, so this may be a sequencing read error. J is TRBJ2-1 and V is TRBV12-3 or TRBV12-4; 11 bases fit TRBD1. CDR3 length: 19 residues. CDR3 residues: CASSPLGQGDYYYYNERFF. The CDR3 DNA follows: TGTGCCAGCAGCCCCTTGGGACAGGGGGACTACTACTACTACAATGAGCGGTTCTTC.

This clonotype has only a few counts. The chain combines TRBV15 with TRBJ1-1; 7 bases are shared with TRBD1. CDR3 length: 13 residues. Trimming at V came to 0 bases and at J to 13 bases, leaving 8 bases not matched to a gene. Germline V gene lookup returns CDR1 LNHNV and CDR2 YYDKDF (reference sequence). Written as DNA, the CDR3 is TGTGCCACCAGCAGAGATCGGCAGGGGGTCGGTTTCTTT. Its protein is CATSRDRQGVGFF.

This clonotype was seen many times. The chain employs TRBV9 and TRBJ1-2, with a possible D match to TRBD1 (5 bases). The V gene lost 0 bases and the J gene lost 1 base, with 13 bases spanning the gap. Germline values: CDR1 SGDLS, CDR2 YYNGEE. The CDR3 spans 16 residues. The CDR3 protein is CASSVGPAGLNYGYTF. DNA for the CDR3: TGTGCCAGCAGCGTAGGCCCGGCAGGGCTTAACTATGGCTACACCTTC.

This clonotype was counted between two and nine times. The CDR3 loop reads CASSQVGQGPYNEQYF. CDR3 bases: TGTGCCAGCAGCCAGGTTGGACAGGGCCCCTACAATGAGCAGTACTTC. The chain uses TRBV14 and TRBJ2-1; TRBD1 agrees at 8 bases. The J call is uncertain, as TRBJ2-7 better fits the DNA end. Per germline, CDR1 SGHDN and CDR2 FVKESK. CDR3 length: 16 amino acids.

This clonotype has ten or more counts. The chain carries TRBV27 and TRBJ2-5, with D unclear. CDR1 is MNHEY, CDR2 SMNVEV, per germline (reference sequence). V was clipped by 2 bases and J by 3 bases, with 10 bases between them. The CDR3 covers 14 residues. The CDR3 here is CASSLGYRKETQYF. CDR3 DNA: TGTGCCAGCAGTTTAGGTTACAGAAAAGAGACCCAGTACTTC.

The chain uses TRBV13 and TRBJ2-6; possible D gene TRBD1, 5 bases. The germline CDR1 and CDR2 sequences are PRHDT and FYEKMQ (reference sequence). The CDR3 sequence is 15 residues long. The germline V and J ends were trimmed by 7 bases and 0 bases, with 10 bases remaining between them. CDR3 sequence: CASNTDSSGANVLTF. The CDR3 nucleotides read TGTGCCAGCAACACCGACAGCTCTGGGGCCAACGTCCTGACTTTC.

This clonotype was counted a few times. The junction differs from germline at one of its ends, possibly a read error. This sequence joins TRBV12-3 or TRBV12-4 and TRBJ1-6, with TRBD1 matching over 9 bases. This CDR3 contains 15 residues. CDR3 bases: TGTGCCAGCAGTTTACGACAGGGGGTTGATTCACCCCCCCACTTT. Residues: CASSLRQGVDSPPHF.

Turning to this clonotype: This may stem from a read error, because a much larger clone lies one nucleotide away. This chain uses TRBV20-1 with TRBJ2-7, with 7 bases matching TRBD2. The V gene end was trimmed by 7 bases and the J gene end by 7 bases; junction bases not matched to a gene: 19. CDR1 and CDR2 from the germline V gene are DFQATT and SNEGSKA (reference sequence). CDR3 size: 15 residues. The CDR3 reads CSVRPTSVPREEQYF. The CDR3 coding sequence is TGCAGTGTTCGACCCACTAGCGTTCCACGAGAGGAGCAGTACTTC.

This clonotype was counted only a few times. The chain uses TRBV6-2 or TRBV6-3 and TRBJ2-3; D is uncertain. The V gene lost 0 bases and the J gene lost 0 bases, with 10 bases spanning the gap. The CDR3 has 16 amino acids. Germline V gene lookup returns CDR1 MNHEY and CDR2 SVGEGT. The CDR3 DNA reads as TGTGCCAGCAGTTACTCGAGCAGGTCAAGCACAGATACGCAGTATTTT. Amino acids: CASSYSSRSSTDTQYF.

This clonotype was seen more than once but under ten times. The V and J genes are TRBV6-5 and TRBJ1-4, with 7 bases matching TRBD1. The V gene end was trimmed by 4 bases and the J gene end by 3 bases; junction bases not matched to a gene: 2. Germline V lookup: CDR1 MNHEY, CDR2 SVGAGI. The CDR3 extends over 14 amino acids. The CDR3 bases are TGTGCCAGCAGTTTCGGACAGGCTAATGAAAAACTGTTTTTT. It translates to CASSFGQANEKLFF.

This sequence joins TRBV20-1 and TRBJ1-5, with D maybe TRBD1 (6 bases). Deletions cut 5 bases from V and 1 base from J, with 9 bases between. Germline V CDR1 and CDR2: DFQATT, SNEGSKA (reference sequence). There are 13 residues in the CDR3. The CDR3 region is CSARTESNQPQHF. The CDR3 DNA reads as TGCAGTGCTCGGACAGAGAGCAATCAGCCCCAGCATTTT.